These 12 T cell receptor beta chains were sequenced from one sample in a study of Ad26.COV2.S vaccination and SARS-CoV-2 variants. Using immunoSEQ multiplex PCR, the repertoire was profiled, and TCRdb retains in-frame clones only, with some absent. The data contain about 480,000 clones, roughly nine tenths of them singletons. Stated treatment: 15 to 20 received Ad26.COV2.S at low or high dose, single or two shots; 5 received placebo; per-sample allocation not given. Vaccine and placebo recipients were sampled on day 63 after the first injection. Sample: peripheral blood, taken in a trial of Ad26.COV2.S vaccine versus placebo. Receptor source: a person between 18 and 65 years old who received the Ad26.COV2.S COVID-19 vaccine or a placebo.

The rearrangement links TRBV27 to TRBJ2-1; TRBD2 is a possible D gene (6 bases). From germline, CDR1 is MNHEY and CDR2 SMNVEV (reference sequence). V lost 2 bases and J lost 5, with 13 bases in between. The length of the CDR3 is 15 residues. The CDR3 loop reads CASSLLAGLNNEQFF. CDR3 nucleotide sequence: TGTGCCAGCAGTTTACTTGCGGGGCTTAACAATGAGCAGTTCTTC.

This clone was observed once. The rearrangement links TRBV7-9 to TRBJ1-4; D unresolved. The CDR3 covers 14 residues. Germline V gene lookup returns CDR1 SEHNR and CDR2 FQNEAQ (reference sequence). V dropped 5 bases and J dropped 6 bases, with 13 bases sitting between them. In DNA, the CDR3 is TGTGCCAGCAGCCCTCGACTGGTGGATGAAAAACTGTTTTTT. It translates to CASSPRLVDEKLFF.

The chain is built from TRBV7-3 and TRBJ2-3; no clear D gene. The CDR3 extends over 13 amino acids. Germline CDR1 is SGHTA and CDR2 is FQGTGA. Trimming cost V 4 bases and J 2 bases, with 7 bases left between them. The CDR3 loop is CASSSGPTDTQYF. CDR3 bases: TGTGCCAGCAGCTCCGGGCCCACAGATACGCAGTATTTT. The full variable domain, in which reference TRBV7-3 and TRBJ2-3 provide the parts outside the CDR3, is GAGVSQTPSNKVTEKGKYVELRCDPISGHTALYWYRQSLGQGPEFLIYFQGTGAADDSGLPNDRFFAVRPEGSVSTLKIQRTERGDSAVYLCASSSGPTDTQYFGPGTRLTVL.

The CDR3 sequence is CASSPTGRIEETQYF. CDR3 nucleotides: TGTGCCAGCAGCCCCACGGGCAGGATTGAAGAGACCCAGTACTTC. The gene calls are TRBV7-3 and TRBJ2-5; D gene uncertain. The CDR3 is 15 residues long. The V end lost 5 bases, the J end lost 3 bases, and 16 bases lay between the germline ends. From germline, CDR1 is SGHTA and CDR2 FQGTGA.

V is TRBV11-3 and J is TRBJ2-7, with no clear D. Germline V gives CDR1 SGHNT, CDR2 YENEEA. Trimming took off 4 bases at V and 2 bases at J, with 3 bases between the two ends. This CDR3 contains 11 residues. The CDR3 nucleotides are TGTGCCAGCAGCTCCCCCTACGAGCAGTACTTC. As protein: CASSSPYEQYF.

This clone was counted a few times. The rearrangement uses TRBV7-9 and TRBJ1-3; D gene uncertain. Trimming shortened V by 0 bases and J by 0 bases, and 12 bases separated the two germline ends. There are 17 residues in the CDR3. Germline assignment: CDR1 SEHNR and CDR2 FQNEAQ (reference sequence). This CDR3 is CASSLALGRISGNTIYF. The DNA for the CDR3 is TGTGCCAGCAGCTTAGCGCTAGGGAGGATCTCTGGAAACACCATATATTTT.

CDR3 loop: CASSLAQGHSLPLPYNEQFF. CDR3 sequence (DNA): TGTGCCAGCAGTTTGGCTCAGGGCCACTCACTTCCACTTCCCTACAATGAGCAGTTCTTC. The V and J genes are TRBV28 and TRBJ2-1, with D maybe TRBD1 (5 bases). The germline V gene has CDR1 MDHEN and CDR2 SYDVKM. This CDR3 comprises 20 residues. V was cut by 3 bases and J by 2 bases, with 26 bases left in between.

The genes are TRBV11-3 and TRBJ2-7; D ambiguous. The CDR3 covers 13 residues. V lost 4 bases to trimming and J lost 5 bases, with 12 bases between them. Germline CDR1 reads SGHNT; CDR2 reads YENEEA. CDR3: CASSSDPGDEQYF. The DNA of the CDR3 is TGTGCCAGCAGCTCGGACCCTGGAGACGAGCAGTACTTC. Drawing the rest from reference TRBV11-3 and TRBJ2-7, the complete variable domain is EAGVVQSPRYKIIEKKQPVAFWCNPISGHNTLYWYLQNLGQGPELLIRYENEEAVDDSQLPKDRFSAERLKGVDSTLKIQPAELGDSAVYLCASSSDPGDEQYFGPGTRLTVT.

This chain links TRBV6-5 with TRBJ1-4; D gene uncertain. The CDR3 has 16 residues. Germline lookup yields CDR1 MNHEY and CDR2 SVGAGI. V was trimmed by 4 bases and J by 1 base, leaving 13 bases between them. As DNA, the CDR3 is TGTGCCAGCAGTTGGACCCCCTTTCAAACTAATGAAAAACTGTTTTTT. It specifies CASSWTPFQTNEKLFF.

The V call is TRBV6-5, the J call TRBJ2-7; TRBD2 agrees at 12 bases. The CDR3 length is 13 residues. Trimming removed 4 bases from V and 6 bases from J; junction bases left unmatched: 1. Looked up from germline, CDR1 is MNHEY and CDR2 is SVGAGI. The CDR3, as DNA: TGTGCCAGCAGTTCTAGCGGGGGGGGCGAGCAGTACTTC. Protein sequence: CASSSSGGGEQYF.

This chain links TRBV30 with TRBJ1-2; the D is unclear. V gave up 4 bases and J gave up 8 bases, with 17 bases separating them. CDR3 length equals 13 residues. CDR1 GTSNPN and CDR2 SVGIG come from the germline V gene (reference sequence). CDR3 bases: TGTGCCTGGATTTCTCCCGGACTTTTGGGCTACACCTTC. Protein: CAWISPGLLGYTF.

This clone was detected only once. The V call is TRBV5-1, the J call TRBJ2-5, with TRBD2 identical over 14 bases. CDR3 length equals 18 residues. Germline lookup yields CDR1 SGHRS and CDR2 YFSETQ. V shed 3 bases, J shed 4 bases, and the junction held 11 bases outside the gene matches. The DNA of the CDR3 is TGCGCCAGCAGCTGGGGGAGACCGGGACTAGCGGGAGTAGAGACCCAGTACTTC. It is translated as CASSWGRPGLAGVETQYF.